This T cell receptor beta chain emerged from a study of vaccination and CD4 T cells after COVID-19. Study overall: According to the study, participants were given two doses of BNT162b2 or mRNA-1273 vaccine. Post-vaccine sample collection happened at a median of 72 days after dose two, ranging 14 to 241. Cells were stimulated with overlapping spike peptides from SARS-CoV-2, HCoV-NL63, HCoV-OC43 and HCoV-229E.

This CDR3 is 15 amino acids long. The V segment lost 7 bases and the J segment 0 bases; nucleotides outside the gene matches: 6. About this clonotype itself: Its cognate antigen is unknown.

Sequencing of DNA taken from cultured CD4+ T cells relied on the Oncomine TCR Beta short-read assay. TCRdb fed the PCR reads into MiXCR, producing one record per CDR3 protein. The repertoire consists of approximately 14,000 distinct CDR3 sequences, with about 55% occurring once and the leading ten covering 10%. Treatment of the sample: approximately 9-day PBMC culture with coronavirus spike peptide pools or control peptides (ViraFEST assay). Source: CD4+ T cells from blood, cultured in vitro, taken before SARS-CoV-2 vaccination. This sequence originates from a human donor who had recovered from COVID-19. This chain joins TRBV12-3 or TRBV12-4 and TRBJ2-7; 10 nucleotides match TRBD2. For the CDR3, the DNA is TGTGCCAGCACCAATAGCGGGAGGCCCTCCTACGAGCAGTACTTC. Translating gives CASTNSGRPSYEQYF.